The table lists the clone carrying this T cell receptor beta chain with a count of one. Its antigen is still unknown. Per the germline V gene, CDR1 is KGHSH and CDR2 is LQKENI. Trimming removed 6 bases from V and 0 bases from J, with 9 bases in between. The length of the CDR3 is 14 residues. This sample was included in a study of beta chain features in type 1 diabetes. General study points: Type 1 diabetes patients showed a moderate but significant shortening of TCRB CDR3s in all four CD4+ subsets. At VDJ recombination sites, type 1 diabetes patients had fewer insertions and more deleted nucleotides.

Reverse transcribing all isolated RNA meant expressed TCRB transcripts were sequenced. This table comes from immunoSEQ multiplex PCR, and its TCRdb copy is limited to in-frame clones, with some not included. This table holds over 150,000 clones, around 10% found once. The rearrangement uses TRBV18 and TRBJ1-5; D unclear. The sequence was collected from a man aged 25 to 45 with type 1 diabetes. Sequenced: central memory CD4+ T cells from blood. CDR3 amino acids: CASSPTVSNQPQHF. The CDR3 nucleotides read TGTGCCAGCTCCCCAACAGTTAGCAATCAGCCCCAGCATTTT.